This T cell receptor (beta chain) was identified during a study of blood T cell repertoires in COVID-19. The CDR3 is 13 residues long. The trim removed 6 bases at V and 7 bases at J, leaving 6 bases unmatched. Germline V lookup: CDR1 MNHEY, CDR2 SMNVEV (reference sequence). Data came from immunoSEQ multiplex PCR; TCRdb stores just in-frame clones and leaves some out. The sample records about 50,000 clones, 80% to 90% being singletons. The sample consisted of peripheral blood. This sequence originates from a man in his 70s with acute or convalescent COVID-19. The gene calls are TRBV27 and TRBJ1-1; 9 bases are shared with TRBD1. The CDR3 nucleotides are TGTGCCAGCAGCACAGGGGGCCCCTATGAAGCTTTCTTT. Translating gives CASSTGGPYEAFF.